These 22 T cell receptor beta chains were all obtained from the same sample, sequenced in a study of blood T cell repertoires in COVID-19. Assay: immunoSEQ multiplex PCR; the TCRdb copy retains only in-frame clones and omits some. This sample has under 250,000 clones; about nine tenths occur once, and the top ten carry roughly 1.7%. Sample: PBMCs or T cells enriched from blood (not recorded which). These receptors were collected from a man between 35 and 55 years old who had recovered from COVID-19.

The chain links TRBV7-3 to TRBJ1-1; D is perhaps TRBD1 (5 bases). The CDR3 is 13 residues long. In germline, CDR1 is SGHTA, CDR2 FQGTGA. Trimming left V 5 bases short and J 4 bases short, with 11 bases between. The CDR3: CASSPSGSTEAFF. The CDR3 DNA reads as TGTGCCAGCAGCCCTTCAGGGTCCACTGAAGCTTTCTTT.

This clone was picked up a small number of times. V usage is TRBV29-1 and J usage is TRBJ2-1; 14 positions match TRBD2. The CDR3 is 14 amino acids. V trimming: 6 bases; J trimming: 6 bases; junction bases outside the gene matches: 4. Germline V gives CDR1 SQVTM, CDR2 ANQGSEA. CDR3 coding DNA: TGCAGCGTCGGGACTAGCGGGAGCGGCAATGAGCAGTTCTTC. This translates into CSVGTSGSGNEQFF.

The V call is TRBV7-6, the J call TRBJ2-7; 8 nucleotides align to TRBD2. Germline CDR1 reads SGHVS; CDR2 reads FNYEAQ. The CDR3 extends over 14 amino acids. V trimming: 5 bases; J trimming: 9 bases; junction bases outside the gene matches: 12. This CDR3 reads CASSPRVDGGGQYF. Written as DNA, the CDR3 is TGTGCCAGCAGCCCCAGGGTCGACGGGGGGGGGCAGTACTTC.

The chain uses TRBV7-6 and TRBJ2-1; TRBD2 might be the D (6 bases). Germline values: CDR1 SGHVS, CDR2 FNYEAQ. The CDR3 has 15 amino acids. Trimming pared 6 bases from V and 4 bases from J, leaving 16 bases between. The CDR3: CASRDTGTSYNEQFF. The DNA of the CDR3 is TGTGCCAGCAGGGATACCGGGACTTCTTACAATGAGCAGTTCTTC. Filled out from reference TRBV7-6 and TRBJ2-1, the complete variable domain reads GAGVSQSPRYKVTKRGQDVALRCDPISGHVSLYWYRQALGQGPEFLTYFNYEAQQDKSGLPNDRFSAERPEGSISTLTIQRTEQRDSAMYRCASRDTGTSYNEQFFGPGTRLTVL.

The chain recombines TRBV2 with TRBJ2-5; 15 nucleotides line up with TRBD2. Germline V gene data show CDR1 as SNHLY and CDR2 as FYNNEI. The ends lost 3 bases at V and 4 bases at J; junction bases unmatched: 0. The CDR3 spans 15 residues. The chain's CDR3 is CASSEGLAGGETQYF. The CDR3 nucleotides are TGTGCCAGCAGTGAGGGACTAGCGGGAGGAGAGACCCAGTACTTC.

This chain connects TRBV7-3 to TRBJ2-2, with 10 bases fitting TRBD1. V was pared by 2 bases and J by 6 bases, with 0 bases of the junction left unmatched. CDR3 length equals 14 residues. Per the germline V gene, CDR1 is SGHTA and CDR2 is FQGTGA. CDR3 sequence: CASSLGQGAGELFF. In nucleotides, the CDR3 is TGTGCCAGCAGCTTAGGACAGGGGGCCGGGGAGCTGTTTTTT.

This chain links TRBV2 with TRBJ2-3; 9 nucleotides match TRBD2. V trimming: 10 bases; J trimming: 6 bases; junction bases outside the gene matches: 8. CDR1 is SNHLY and CDR2 is FYNNEI in the germline V gene. The CDR3 extends over 13 amino acids. The DNA of the CDR3 is TGTGCCATCGGGGCGGGAGGGCCTGATACGCAGTATTTT. Encoded protein: CAIGAGGPDTQYF.

This clone was detected a few times. V usage is TRBV3-1 (or the pseudogene TRBV3-2) and J usage is TRBJ2-7; no firm D call. V was shortened by 0 bases and J by 4 bases, with 13 bases between the two germline ends. CDR1 and CDR2 from the germline V gene are LGHDT and YNNKEL (reference sequence). CDR3 length: 15 residues. As DNA, the CDR3 is TGTGCCAGCAGCCAAGATGACGTAGCAAGTTACGAGCAGTACTTC. Its protein is CASSQDDVASYEQYF.

The chain carries TRBV6-2 or TRBV6-3 and TRBJ2-5; D possibly corresponds to TRBD2 (6 bases). The CDR3 contains 15 residues. V was pared by 0 bases and J by 4 bases, with 12 bases between. Per germline, CDR1 MNHEY and CDR2 SVGEGT. For the CDR3, the DNA is TGTGCCAGCAGTTACTCCGGGACTCACAGAGAGACCCAGTACTTC. Its protein is CASSYSGTHRETQYF.

This clone came up a few times. V and J are TRBV7-2 and TRBJ1-6; no definite D call. The germline V gene has CDR1 SGHTA and CDR2 FQGNSA. This CDR3 comprises 14 residues. V was clipped by 5 bases and J by 7 bases, with 12 bases between them. The CDR3 sequence: CASSSHGGNSPLHF. The DNA for the CDR3 is TGTGCCAGCAGCAGCCACGGAGGAAATTCACCCCTCCACTTT.

This clone appeared a single time. The rearrangement joins TRBV3-1 (or the pseudogene TRBV3-2) to TRBJ1-6; 10 nucleotides match TRBD1. The CDR3 totals 15 residues. V lost 5 bases, J lost 7 bases, and 5 bases stayed unmatched. Germline assignment: CDR1 LGHDT and CDR2 YNNKEL (reference sequence). The CDR3 DNA follows: TGTGCCAGCAGCGACAGGGGGCCGGGAAATTCACCCCTCCACTTT. Its protein product is CASSDRGPGNSPLHF.

V and J are TRBV5-1 and TRBJ1-4; D is unclear. V was cut by 0 bases and J by 2 bases, with 11 bases left in between. The CDR3 totals 16 residues. Germline V gene data show CDR1 as SGHRS and CDR2 as YFSETQ. The CDR3 loop is CASSLAPPVTNEKLFF. The CDR3 DNA is TGCGCCAGCAGCTTGGCCCCGCCGGTGACTAATGAAAAACTGTTTTTT.

In this sample, this clone turned up once. The CDR3 spells CASSYWGQGADQPQHF. The CDR3 bases are TGTGCCAGCAGTTACTGGGGACAGGGGGCTGATCAGCCCCAGCATTTT. V gene TRBV6-2 or TRBV6-3 combines with J gene TRBJ1-5, with 12 positions matching TRBD1. This CDR3 contains 16 residues. Trimming cost V 1 base and J 5 bases; bases outside gene matches: 3. Germline loops: CDR1 MNHEY, CDR2 SVGEGT.

This chain joins TRBV30 and TRBJ2-7; 10 bases agree with TRBD1. CDR1 and CDR2 (germline): GTSNPN, SVGIG (reference sequence). With 1 base clipped from V and 3 bases from J, the junction kept 3 bases outside the gene matches. The CDR3 is 14 residues long. The CDR3 sequence is CAWSGGQGVYEQYF. CDR3 DNA sequence: TGTGCCTGGAGTGGTGGACAGGGGGTCTACGAGCAGTACTTC.

This clone was found once. The chain has TRBV7-3 and TRBJ2-2; perhaps TRBD2 as D (6 bases). The CDR3 extends over 16 amino acids. V was cut by 6 bases and J by 1 base, with 15 bases left in between. CDR1 and CDR2 from the germline V gene are SGHTA and FQGTGA. In DNA, the CDR3 is TGTGCCAGCAGGTCGGGGGAGAGGGGGAACACCGGGGAGCTGTTTTTT. This codes for CASRSGERGNTGELFF.

The chain links TRBV5-4 to TRBJ2-3; tentatively, D is TRBD1 (6 bases). Between the trimmed V and J ends, which lost 1 base and 4 bases, there was a span of 13 bases. This CDR3 has 15 amino acids. The germline V gene has CDR1 SGHNT and CDR2 YYREEE (reference sequence). In DNA form, the CDR3 reads TGTGCCAGCAGCTTGAAGGCAGGGGTTCCAGATACGCAGTATTTT. Translated, it gives CASSLKAGVPDTQYF.

The genes are TRBV5-1 and TRBJ2-6, with 10 bases fitting TRBD1. Germline CDR1 reads SGHRS; CDR2 reads YFSETQ. V shed 3 bases, J shed 2 bases, and the junction held 5 bases outside the gene matches. This CDR3 is 17 amino acids long. In DNA, the CDR3 is TGCGCCAGCAGCTCGCCGACAGGGGGCCCTGGGGCCAACGTCCTGACTTTC. Amino acids: CASSSPTGGPGANVLTF.

The chain uses TRBV27 and TRBJ1-1; 8 bases align to TRBD1. The V and J ends lost 8 bases and 0 bases, in that order; junction bases with no gene match: 11. Germline CDR1 reads MNHEY; CDR2 reads SMNVEV (reference sequence). The CDR3 extends over 16 amino acids. CDR3 sequence reads: CASGSGTGDMNTEAFF. The CDR3 bases are TGTGCCAGCGGCTCAGGGACAGGCGACATGAACACTGAAGCTTTCTTT.

CDR3 sequence (DNA): TGTGCCAGCTCACCACCAAACAGGGGCTCCTACAATGAGCAGTTCTTC. Protein: CASSPPNRGSYNEQFF. The chain has TRBV18 and TRBJ2-1, with 7 nucleotides matching TRBD1. Germline V lookup: CDR1 KGHSH, CDR2 LQKENI. The CDR3 runs to 16 residues. After removal of 0 bases from V and 0 bases from J, the junction contained 2 bases not matched to a gene.

V usage is TRBV4-1 and J usage is TRBJ1-2, with no clear D. The ends were cut back, 0 bases at V and 8 bases at J, with 16 bases in the middle. This CDR3 has 15 residues. Germline V CDR1 and CDR2: MGHRA, YSYEKL. The CDR3 DNA sequence: TGCGCCAGCAGCCAAGAGATAGTACTCCCTAAAGGCTACACCTTC. Its protein product is CASSQEIVLPKGYTF.

Notes on this clone: Other DNA sequences within the sample encode an identical CDR3. This chain uses TRBV30 with TRBJ1-5; D is perhaps TRBD1 (5 bases). The CDR3 contains 14 residues. Germline V gene data show CDR1 as GTSNPN and CDR2 as SVGIG (reference sequence). The ends were cut back, 0 bases at V and 7 bases at J, with 13 bases in the middle. CDR3 in DNA: TGTGCCTGGAGTGTAGGGGTGAGCGGGCAGCCCCAGCATTTT. Translating it yields CAWSVGVSGQPQHF.

The chain is built from TRBV9 and TRBJ1-3; 8 positions match TRBD1. With 4 bases clipped from V and 4 bases from J, the junction kept 10 bases outside the gene matches. This CDR3 is 16 amino acids long. Per the germline V gene, CDR1 is SGDLS and CDR2 is YYNGEE. CDR3 residues: CASSSRGPLGGNTIYF. The DNA of the CDR3 is TGTGCCAGCAGCTCCAGGGGGCCCTTAGGAGGAAACACCATATATTTT.